This T cell receptor beta chain was sequenced for a study of blood T cells in healthy people across ages. CDR3 length equals 17 residues. Trimming cost V 2 bases and J 0 bases, with 16 bases left between them. Germline lookup yields CDR1 MNHEY and CDR2 SVGAGI. The study's findings and limits: The lack of PBMC sorting stopped any conclusive naive versus antigen-experienced comparison.

In regard to this clonotype: The target antigen is unknown.

Primed by a sample-barcoded 5' primer and a J-beta primer mix, a second PCR proceeded for about 6 to 11 cycles. Every single cDNA molecule received a tag from a template-switch adaptor with 12 random nucleotides. Each of the samples gave a minimum of 3 million paired-end reads that contained CDR3. One entry per CDR3 protein results from TCRdb running MiXCR on the 5' RACE reads. Altogether hundreds of thousands of distinct CDR3 sequences are present, around two thirds being singletons, with the ten largest covering 28%. Samples each had at least 6 micrograms of total RNA extracted. The TCR originated in a man aged 30 to 39 in good health. The chain recombines TRBV6-5 with TRBJ1-1; possibly TRBD1 for D (5 bases). The sample consisted of blood. CDR3 DNA sequence: TGTGCCAGCAGTTACGAACACAGGACGGTAATGAACACTGAAGCTTTCTTT. Translation: CASSYEHRTVMNTEAFF.